The next 30 T cell receptor beta chains were all read from a single sample in a study of PD-1 blockade in mismatch repair-deficient tumors (dated by TCRdb to the late 2010s). Libraries came from the immunoSEQ multiplex PCR assay. TCRdb retrieved this table from immuneACCESS and kept in-frame rearrangements only. Not all clones are present; in checked studies, unresolved V genes account for under half, and no reason is known for the remainder. For this sample there are some 130,000 clones; roughly 90% appear just once. Approximately 12% of the sample is in the top ten clones. Source: peripheral blood, taken approximately 72 weeks after starting pembrolizumab. These receptors all come from an adult with mismatch repair-deficient cancer.

The gene calls are TRBV5-1 and TRBJ2-1; 8 nucleotides align to TRBD2. CDR1 is SGHRS and CDR2 is YFSETQ in the germline V gene. V lost 1 base, J lost 6 bases, and 6 bases stayed unmatched. The CDR3 totals 15 residues. The CDR3, as DNA: TGCGCCAGCAGCTTGAGCCCGGGAGGGCCCAATGAGCAGTTCTTC. Encoded protein: CASSLSPGGPNEQFF.

The CDR3 nucleotides read TGTGCCAGCAGTTCGGGACGGGAGCAGTTCTTC. It yields the protein CASSSGREQFF. The genes are TRBV6-5 and TRBJ2-1; D is tentatively TRBD1 or TRBD2 (5 bases each). Trimming removed 4 bases from V and 10 bases from J, with 8 bases in between. The CDR3 runs 11 residues. Per the germline V gene, CDR1 is MNHEY and CDR2 is SVGAGI.

Note on this clone: In the same sample, other DNA sequences code for this CDR3. The chain couples TRBV29-1 to TRBJ2-3, with D hard to call. Germline-derived CDR1 and CDR2 are SQVTM and ANQGSEA. Trimming left V 4 bases short and J 6 bases short, with 5 bases between. There are 10 residues in the CDR3. The CDR3 DNA reads as TGCAGCGTTGTGGGGGATACGCAGTATTTT. This sequence encodes CSVVGDTQYF.

The rearrangement joins TRBV28 to TRBJ1-2; TRBD1 agrees at 8 bases. The CDR3 has 14 residues. Per the germline V gene, CDR1 is MDHEN and CDR2 is SYDVKM. The V and J ends lost 3 bases and 5 bases, in that order; junction bases with no gene match: 5. The CDR3 DNA reads TGTGCCAGCAGTTTCTCAGGGGGCGGTTATGGCTACACCTTC. It codes for CASSFSGGGYGYTF.

The chain has TRBV19 and TRBJ2-1; D perhaps matches TRBD1 (6 bases). The CDR3 totals 15 residues. Germline V gene data show CDR1 as LNHDA and CDR2 as SQIVND (reference sequence). With 4 bases removed from V and 4 bases from J, the gap between germline ends came to 14 bases. The CDR3 bases are TGTGCCAGTAGTAGGACGGACAGTTTATACAATGAGCAGTTCTTC. This translates into CASSRTDSLYNEQFF.

The chain uses TRBV29-1 and TRBJ2-3; no reliable D call. Trimming removed 4 bases at V and 4 bases at J, with 12 bases between. The CDR3 runs to 13 residues. Germline CDR1 SQVTM, CDR2 ANQGSEA. In DNA form, the CDR3 reads TGCAGCGTTGTCTTGGGAATTGCAGATACGCAGTATTTT. It encodes CSVVLGIADTQYF.

This clone was seen a handful of times. V is TRBV14 and J is TRBJ1-5; D remains ambiguous. The V gene's germline CDR1 is SGHDN and CDR2 FVKESK. The CDR3 runs 14 residues. The ends were cut back, 4 bases at V and 1 base at J, with 8 bases in the middle. The CDR3 loop is CASSLKDSNQPQHF. DNA of the CDR3: TGTGCCAGCAGCCTAAAGGACAGCAATCAGCCCCAGCATTTT.

J is TRBJ2-1 and V is TRBV28; 8 bases agree with TRBD2. The CDR3 extends over 17 amino acids. With 5 bases clipped from V and 7 bases from J, the junction kept 16 bases outside the gene matches. Germline values: CDR1 MDHEN, CDR2 SYDVKM. The CDR3 sequence is CASSSRGGGRPLNEQFF. In nucleotides, the CDR3 is TGTGCCAGCAGTAGCCGGGGGGGCGGAAGGCCTTTGAATGAGCAGTTCTTC. Complete variable domain (other parts from reference TRBV28 and TRBJ2-1): DVKVTQSSRYLVKRTGEKVFLECVQDMDHENMFWYRQDPGLGLRLIYFSYDVKMKEKGDIPEGYSVSREKKERFSLILESASTNQTSMYLCASSSRGGGRPLNEQFFGPGTRLTVL.

This chain connects TRBV14 to TRBJ2-5, with 8 bases fitting TRBD1. From germline, CDR1 is SGHDN and CDR2 FVKESK. The V gene end was trimmed by 1 base and the J gene end by 8 bases; junction bases not matched to a gene: 6. CDR3 length equals 14 residues. The CDR3 DNA is TGTGCCAGCAGCCAAGTGCAGGGGGCTAATACCCAGTACTTC. Protein: CASSQVQGANTQYF. Variable domain in full (rest from reference TRBV14 and TRBJ2-5): EAGVTQFPSHSVIEKGQTVTLRCDPISGHDNLYWYRRVMGKEIKFLLHFVKESKQDESGMPNNRFLAERTGGTYSTLKVQPAELEDSGVYFCASSQVQGANTQYFGPGTRLLVL.

For this clone: Other DNA sequences of this sample code for an identical CDR3. V usage is TRBV10-3 and J usage is TRBJ2-3; no clear D gene. This CDR3 is 12 amino acids long. Germline V lookup: CDR1 ENHRY, CDR2 SYGVKD. The V gene lost 2 bases and the J gene lost 6 bases, with 6 bases spanning the gap. This CDR3 is CAISESSDTQYF. CDR3 coding DNA: TGTGCCATCAGTGAGAGTAGCGATACGCAGTATTTT.

The rearrangement links TRBV5-1 to TRBJ1-5, with D tentatively TRBD1 (5 bases). The V gene lost 2 bases and the J gene lost 0 bases, with 15 bases spanning the gap. The CDR3 extends over 17 amino acids. The germline V gene encodes CDR1 SGHRS and CDR2 YFSETQ. CDR3 sequence (DNA): TGCGCCAGCAGCTTAAAGACAGATACGAATAGCAATCAGCCCCAGCATTTT. This encodes CASSLKTDTNSNQPQHF. Full variable domain (missing parts from reference TRBV5-1 and TRBJ1-5): KAGVTQTPRYLIKTRGQQVTLSCSPISGHRSVSWYQQTPGQGLQFLFEYFSETQRNKGNFPGRFSGRQFSNSRSEMNVSTLELGDSALYLCASSLKTDTNSNQPQHFGDGTRLSIL.

The rearrangement joins TRBV30 to TRBJ2-7; D is uncertain. The CDR3 has 13 amino acids. V lost 3 bases, J lost 6 bases, and 15 bases lay in between. Germline CDR1 is GTSNPN and CDR2 is SVGIG (reference sequence). CDR3 amino acids: CAWRKSGVSEQYF. The CDR3, as DNA: TGTGCCTGGAGAAAGAGTGGGGTTTCCGAGCAGTACTTC.

This clone was counted a single time. The V gene is TRBV19, the J gene TRBJ2-3; TRBD2 is a possible D gene (6 bases). V lost 8 bases and J lost 3, with 15 bases in between. The CDR3 spans 14 residues. Germline values: CDR1 LNHDA, CDR2 SQIVND (reference sequence). CDR3 DNA: TGTGCCAGTCAGGAGGAGGGCGGGACAGATACGCAGTATTTT. Its translation is CASQEEGGTDTQYF.

The J gene is TRBJ1-5, the V gene TRBV6-1, with D possibly being TRBD1 (5 bases). Germline lookup yields CDR1 MNHNS and CDR2 SASEGT. Trimming left V 2 bases short and J 6 bases short, with 11 bases between. The CDR3 covers 14 residues. DNA of the CDR3: TGTGCCAGCAGTGAAATCTCAGGGAGTCAGCCCCAGCATTTT. It is translated as CASSEISGSQPQHF.

This clone came up once. The chain joins TRBV10-3 to TRBJ1-4; TRBD1 is a possible D gene (6 bases). This CDR3 contains 15 residues. CDR1 is ENHRY and CDR2 is SYGVKD in the germline V gene. Between the trimmed V and J ends, which lost 3 bases and 7 bases, there was a span of 15 bases. The CDR3 sequence: CAISDGGRGGEKLFF. Here the CDR3 DNA reads TGTGCCATCAGTGACGGGGGCAGGGGCGGTGAAAAACTGTTTTTT.

In this sample, this clone turned up a few times. The rearrangement uses TRBV27 and TRBJ2-7, with a possible D match to TRBD1 (6 bases). Germline lookup yields CDR1 MNHEY and CDR2 SMNVEV (reference sequence). Trimming took 6 bases from V and 4 from J, leaving 10 bases between them. The CDR3 runs to 12 residues. The CDR3 bases are TGTGCCAGCAGCCGGACAGCATACGAGCAGTACTTC. Translation gives CASSRTAYEQYF.

Written as DNA, the CDR3 is TGTGCCATCAGCTCGGTCCAAGGGTCTGAAAAACTGTTTTTT. Translation gives CAISSVQGSEKLFF. The chain uses TRBV10-3 and TRBJ1-4; no clear D gene. The CDR3 length is 14 residues. Germline CDR1 ENHRY, CDR2 SYGVKD. Trimming removed 6 bases at V and 7 bases at J, with 15 bases between.

The V gene is TRBV19, the J gene TRBJ1-1; 9 nucleotides align to TRBD1. Germline V gives CDR1 LNHDA, CDR2 SQIVND (reference sequence). CDR3 length: 15 residues. J was trimmed by 1 base and V by 8 bases; bases with no gene match: 8. CDR3 nucleotides: TGTGCCAGTTGCTACAGGGGGCCGAGGAACACTGAAGCTTTCTTT. Translated: CASCYRGPRNTEAFF.

The chain is built from TRBV5-8 and TRBJ2-7; 9 positions match TRBD1. CDR3 length: 13 amino acids. Germline V CDR1 and CDR2: SGHTS, YDEGEE. V lost 3 bases and J lost 3; bases outside the gene matches: 1. The CDR3 bases are TGTGCCAGCAGCTGGGGACAGGGCTACGAGCAGTACTTC. It is translated as CASSWGQGYEQYF.

The rearrangement uses TRBV18 and TRBJ2-1, with unresolved D. V lost 0 bases, J lost 3 bases, and 15 bases lay in between. CDR3 size: 17 residues. Looked up from germline, CDR1 is KGHSH and CDR2 is LQKENI. The CDR3 region is CASSPPSRASYYNEQFF. In DNA form, the CDR3 reads TGTGCCAGCTCACCACCGTCAAGGGCCTCCTACTACAATGAGCAGTTCTTC.

The chain uses TRBV18 and TRBJ2-7, with 10 bases matching TRBD2. The trim removed 2 bases at V and 0 bases at J, leaving 10 bases unmatched. The CDR3 spans 18 residues. In germline, CDR1 is KGHSH, CDR2 LQKENI. The CDR3 DNA sequence: TGTGCCAGCTCACCAAGGGCTAGCGGGGGCCTTAGCTCCTACGAGCAGTACTTC. This gives the protein CASSPRASGGLSSYEQYF.

The rearrangement uses TRBV5-1 and TRBJ2-1, with 8 positions matching TRBD2. CDR3 length: 15 amino acids. The V gene end was trimmed by 4 bases and the J gene end by 8 bases; junction bases not matched to a gene: 11. Looked up from germline, CDR1 is SGHRS and CDR2 is YFSETQ. This CDR3 reads CASSPSSGRGYEQFF. The CDR3 region has the DNA TGCGCCAGCAGCCCTAGCAGCGGGAGAGGATATGAGCAGTTCTTC.

This clone showed up just once. This chain joins TRBV27 and TRBJ2-7; 10 bases agree with TRBD1. Germline assignment: CDR1 MNHEY and CDR2 SMNVEV (reference sequence). CDR3 length: 16 amino acids. Germline trimming cut 2 bases from V and 7 bases from J; bases unmatched to any gene: 11. CDR3 DNA sequence: TGTGCCAGCAGTTTAAAGTTTGGGGACAGGGGCCGGGAGCAGTACTTC. Protein sequence: CASSLKFGDRGREQYF.

The CDR3 spells CASRNRDRGRGGTQYF. The DNA for the CDR3 is TGTGCCAGTAGGAACCGGGACAGGGGACGTGGAGGGACGCAGTATTTT. This sequence joins TRBV19 and TRBJ2-3; 10 bases are shared with TRBD1. This CDR3 is 16 amino acids long. The J segment lost 9 bases and the V segment lost 6 bases, leaving 15 bases of the junction unmatched. Germline V gene data show CDR1 as LNHDA and CDR2 as SQIVND (reference sequence).

The rearrangement joins TRBV28 to TRBJ2-7; 13 bases are shared with TRBD2. Trimming removed 3 bases from V and 1 base from J; junction bases left unmatched: 9. The CDR3 has 18 amino acids. The germline gives CDR1 MDHEN, CDR2 SYDVKM. The CDR3 protein is CASSLGTSGTFDSYEQYF. In nucleotides, the CDR3 is TGTGCCAGCAGTTTGGGGACTAGCGGGACCTTCGATTCCTACGAGCAGTACTTC.

V usage is TRBV9 and J usage is TRBJ2-7; D may be TRBD1 or TRBD2 (5 bases each). The CDR3 is 15 amino acids. The V and J ends lost 0 bases and 0 bases respectively, with 10 bases between them. Germline V gene data show CDR1 as SGDLS and CDR2 as YYNGEE. The CDR3 here is CASSVEGRGSYEQYF. The CDR3 DNA follows: TGTGCCAGCAGCGTAGAGGGACGGGGCTCCTACGAGCAGTACTTC.

V is TRBV10-1 and J is TRBJ2-1; 12 bases agree with TRBD2. Germline CDR1 and CDR2: WNHNN and SYGVQD (reference sequence). J was trimmed by 9 bases and V by 5 bases; bases with no gene match: 2. The CDR3 has 13 amino acids. The CDR3: CASSLAGGAEQFF. The CDR3 DNA reads as TGCGCCAGCAGTCTAGCGGGAGGGGCTGAGCAGTTCTTC.

The rearrangement joins TRBV5-5 to TRBJ2-1; D possibly corresponds to TRBD2 (6 bases). Germline CDR1 is SGHKS and CDR2 is YYEKEE (reference sequence). The length of the CDR3 is 19 residues. V dropped 0 bases and J dropped 0 bases, with 19 bases sitting between them. CDR3 in amino acids: CASSLVGLRERSSYNEQFF. CDR3 nucleotide sequence: TGTGCCAGCAGCTTGGTGGGGCTACGGGAGAGAAGCTCCTACAATGAGCAGTTCTTC.

The chain combines TRBV11-2 with TRBJ1-1, with D possibly TRBD1 on 6 matching bases. Germline V CDR1 and CDR2: SGHAT, FQNNGV. The CDR3 is 14 residues long. Trimming took 7 bases from V and 1 from J, leaving 13 bases between them. Here the CDR3 DNA reads TGTGCCAGCAATCGACCGGGACAGAACACTGAAGCTTTCTTT. Encoded protein: CASNRPGQNTEAFF.

The chain uses TRBV7-6 and TRBJ2-7; 8 nucleotides match TRBD2. From germline, CDR1 is SGHVS and CDR2 FNYEAQ. There are 15 residues in the CDR3. The V gene end was trimmed by 2 bases and the J gene end by 7 bases; junction bases not matched to a gene: 10. The CDR3 bases are TGTGCCAGCAGCTTAATAACGGGAGGGCCGGGGGAGCAGTACTTC. Its translation: CASSLITGGPGEQYF.